This TCR beta chain was sequenced during a study of CD8 T cells in ankylosing spondylitis. Whole-study findings and limits: Earlier studies detected some motif variants in reactive arthritis synovial fluid and blood. CD8+ disease-linked clones were present at relatively low frequencies in blood. Clones tied to disease were said to be significantly enriched in matched ankylosing spondylitis synovial fluid. Apparently characteristic of ankylosing spondylitis blood was a TCR beta motif (eight highly homologous variants).

Making use of molecular barcodes, quantitative 5'-RACE generated TCR beta libraries. TCRdb re-called the 5' RACE reads with MiXCR, one entry per CDR3 protein. Of about 420,000 distinct CDR3 sequences in the sample, around 20% were seen once. V shed 3 bases and J 3 bases; nucleotides not matched to a gene: 8. The CDR3 consists of 14 residues. Germline lookup yields CDR1 DFQATT and CDR2 SNEGSKA (reference sequence). Comments on this clonotype: The antigen remains undetermined.

The chain links TRBV20-1 to TRBJ2-7; TRBD2 agrees at 7 bases. This clonotype was sampled from a male donor with ankylosing spondylitis. Sequencing used blood, either unsorted or a sorted T cell fraction (not recorded which). For the CDR3, the DNA is TGCAGTGCTAGTGTTGCGGGAGTTATCTACGAGCAGTACTTC. It codes for CSASVAGVIYEQYF.